The clone carrying this TCR beta chain appeared a single time. Its matching antigen is unknown. Combining a sample-barcoded 5' primer with a J-beta primer mix, a second PCR ran for about 6 to 12 cycles. TCRdb analysed the 5' RACE reads with MiXCR anew, one entry per CDR3 protein. The sample includes approximately 1.5 million distinct CDR3 sequences, approximately 43% of them seen just once. This record belongs to a study of blood T cells in healthy people across ages. Whole-study results and caveats: Donor CMV status was unknown, possibly confounding expanded clonotype changes. Aged donors had fewer naive CD4+ cells and lower diversity than long-lived donors. A roughly linear fall in TCR beta diversity per million T cells was seen with increasing age.

J gave up 3 bases and V 3 bases, and 9 bases lay outside the gene matches. This CDR3 is 16 amino acids long. Germline-derived CDR1 and CDR2 are SQVTM and ANQGSEA. This sequence joins TRBV29-1 and TRBJ2-1; TRBD1 matches 9 bases. The specimen was blood. This clonotype originated in a woman aged 18-29 years in good health. The CDR3 DNA is TGCAGCGTTGACCGAGTGGGACAGGGAGGCTACAATGAGCAGTTCTTC. This codes for CSVDRVGQGGYNEQFF.